This T cell receptor beta chain was recovered during a study of cytomegalovirus exposure and HLA in healthy donors. V was clipped by 8 bases and J by 3 bases; unmatched bases: 11. Germline values: CDR1 MNHNS, CDR2 SASEGT. CDR3 length: 15 amino acids. The PCR made use of 60 Vbeta and 13 Jbeta primers. Assay: immunoSEQ multiplex PCR; the TCRdb copy retains only in-frame clones and omits some. The data show roughly 140,000 clones, roughly 80% seen once. Sequenced material: PBMCs. The sequence came from a young man in good health and CMV-seronegative. The chain has TRBV6-1 and TRBJ1-1; 8 nucleotides line up with TRBD1. The DNA of the CDR3 is TGTGCCAGCGGGGGGGCAGGGGGCTATGACACTGAAGCTTTCTTT. Translation: CASGGAGGYDTEAFF.